Sequencing of this T cell receptor (beta chain) was carried out in a study of a mutant IDH1 vaccine in newly diagnosed glioma. Study-level background: Earlier treatment was radiotherapy, temozolomide, or both, with most getting both.

Profiled with immunoSEQ multiplex PCR; TCRdb holds only in-frame clones, not every one. The sample includes 85,000 to 100,000 clones, just under 80% of them seen just once. Time point specified: baseline, week 1 (first vaccination visit). Specified treatment: pre-vaccination baseline after standard-of-care therapy. Trimming removed 5 bases from V and 2 bases from J, with 13 bases in between. In germline, CDR1 is SEHNR, CDR2 FQNEAQ (reference sequence). This CDR3 comprises 14 residues. V gene TRBV7-9 combines with J gene TRBJ2-7; D remains unclear. This receptor was identified in a man between 35 and 55 years old with glioma. This specimen was PBMCs, taken from a glioma patient treated with radiotherapy, temozolomide or both. CDR3 region: CASSQAQVPYEQYF. DNA for the CDR3: TGTGCCAGCAGCCAGGCCCAGGTCCCCTACGAGCAGTACTTC.